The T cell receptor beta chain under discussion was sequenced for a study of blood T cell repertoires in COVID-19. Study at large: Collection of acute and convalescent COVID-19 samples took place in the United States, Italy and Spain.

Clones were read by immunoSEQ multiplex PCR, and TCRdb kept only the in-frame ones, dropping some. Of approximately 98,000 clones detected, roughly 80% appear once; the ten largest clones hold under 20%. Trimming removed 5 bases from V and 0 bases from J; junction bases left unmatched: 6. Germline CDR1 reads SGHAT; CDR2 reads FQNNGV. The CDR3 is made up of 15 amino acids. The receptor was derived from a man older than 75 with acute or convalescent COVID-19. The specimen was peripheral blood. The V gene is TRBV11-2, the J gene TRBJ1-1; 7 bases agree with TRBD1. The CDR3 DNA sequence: TGTGCCAGCAGCCCCCGACAGGGCTTGAACACTGAAGCTTTCTTT. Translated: CASSPRQGLNTEAFF.